Listed below are T cell receptor beta chains from one sample, sequenced in a study of a mutant IDH1 vaccine in newly diagnosed glioma. Clones were read by immunoSEQ multiplex PCR, and TCRdb kept only the in-frame ones, dropping some. In the table there are some 37,000 clones, roughly 74% of which are singletons. What these receptors recognize is not known. This sample comprised PBMCs, obtained from a glioma patient whose treatment included an IDH1 peptide vaccine. Receptors originate from a man in his forties with glioma. CDR3s include the opening cysteine and the closing phenylalanine or tryptophan. The D gene is left open where the match is weak. The size of a clone is reported for some rows only, either as once, few or many, or as a class for expanded clones.

TGTGCCAGCAGCCCGGGACTAACGACTGAGGATACGCAGTATTTT CASSPGLTTEDTQYF - 15 TRBJ2-3 TRBD2 TRBV5-6
TGTGCCAGCAGTGAAAGGGTATCGCGAAAACAAGAGACCCAGTACTTC CASSERVSRKQETQYF once 16 TRBJ2-5 - TRBV11-1
TGTGCCAGCAGCTCCCAACGGGCCTCTAGCACAGATACGCAGTATTTT CASSSQRASSTDTQYF - 16 TRBJ2-3 - TRBV5-4
TGCGCCAGCAGCCCACCGGCCCTCCCAGATACGCAGTATTTT CASSPPALPDTQYF - 14 TRBJ2-3 - TRBV4-1
TGTGCCAGCAGCCGTAGCGGGACTTACGAGCAGTACTTC CASSRSGTYEQYF few 13 TRBJ2-7 TRBD2 TRBV5-6
TGCGCCAGCAGCTTGGGTCCCGGGGACAGGACCTACGAGCAGTACTTC CASSLGPGDRTYEQYF - 16 TRBJ2-7 TRBD1 TRBV5-1
TGTGCTAGCAGCTTCGGTCATTCCGGGGAGCTGTTTTTT CASSFGHSGELFF - 13 TRBJ2-2 - TRBV5-6
TGTGCCAGCTTTTCGACAGGCAGCTCTGGAAACACCATATATTTT CASFSTGSSGNTIYF - 15 TRBJ1-3 - TRBV2
TGCGCCAGCAGCCAAGAACTAGTTCCCGGGGAGCTGTTTTTT CASSQELVPGELFF - 14 TRBJ2-2 - TRBV4-1
TGTGCCAGCAGTGAACAGGGGGCCAATGGCTACACCTTC CASSEQGANGYTF - 13 TRBJ1-2 TRBD1 TRBV25-1
TGTGCCAGCAGCTTACAGGGCTCCTACGAGCAGTACTTC CASSLQGSYEQYF once 13 TRBJ2-7 - TRBV5-4
TGTGCCAGTAGTATAGGCAGGGAGGTTTACAATGAGCAGTTCTTC CASSIGREVYNEQFF - 15 TRBJ2-1 - TRBV19
TGTGCCACCAGCAGAGTAGGGTCAGATACGCAGTATTTT CATSRVGSDTQYF - 13 TRBJ2-3 - TRBV15
TGTGTCAGCAGCTTAGTGGGAACCGGGACAGGGCACTATGGCTACACCTTC CVSSLVGTGTGHYGYTF - 17 TRBJ1-2 TRBD1 TRBV7-2
TGCAGCACAGGCAGGGTCGATGGCTACACCTTC CSTGRVDGYTF - 11 TRBJ1-2 - TRBV29-1
TGCGCCAGCAGCTTGGGACAGAGTAATCAGCCCCAGCATTTT CASSLGQSNQPQHF - 14 TRBJ1-5 - TRBV5-1
TGTGCCAGCAGCTCGAGCGGGGGTGAAAAACTGTTTTTT CASSSSGGEKLFF - 13 TRBJ1-4 - TRBV9
TGTGCCAGCAGCAAAGACAGGGCCTTGGGTTCACCCCTCCACTTT CASSKDRALGSPLHF - 15 TRBJ1-6 TRBD1 TRBV7-6
TGTGCCAGCAGCTTAGATGATCAAAACACTGAAGCTTTCTTT CASSLDDQNTEAFF few 14 TRBJ1-1 - TRBV11-3
TGTGCCATCAGTGAGTCGCAAGGACAAGCAGAAAACACCGGGGAGCTGTTTTTT CAISESQGQAENTGELFF - 18 TRBJ2-2 - TRBV10-3
TGTGCCAGCAGCCCCCTGGACAGGGGGACAGGAGAGCAGTACTTC CASSPLDRGTGEQYF - 15 TRBJ2-7 TRBD1 TRBV5-4
TGTGCCATCAGTGAACTAAGACTCGCAGATACGCAGTATTTT CAISELRLADTQYF - 14 TRBJ2-3 - TRBV10-3
TGTGCCACCAGCAAAAAGGGGGGTACTGAAGCTTTCTTT CATSKKGGTEAFF - 13 TRBJ1-1 - TRBV15
TGTGCCAGCAGTTTATCGGCCTACAATGAGCAGTTCTTC CASSLSAYNEQFF once 13 TRBJ2-1 - TRBV27
TGTGCCAGCAGGGGGGGGGAAAAACTGTTTTTT CASRGGEKLFF - 11 TRBJ1-4 - TRBV2
TGTGCCAGCAGCTTCAGGGGAAGCACAGATACGCAGTATTTT CASSFRGSTDTQYF few 14 TRBJ2-3 - TRBV7-9
TGTGCCAGCAGCGTAGTTGCGGGGGCGGAGACCCAGTACTTC CASSVVAGAETQYF - 14 TRBJ2-5 - TRBV9
TGCAGCGTTGAAGGGGCAGTGAACACTGAAGCTTTCTTT CSVEGAVNTEAFF few 13 TRBJ1-1 - TRBV29-1
TGTGCCAGCAGCGTTGGTAGCTCGCGTGAGACCCAGTACTTC CASSVGSSRETQYF - 14 TRBJ2-5 - TRBV9
TGTGCCAGCAGCCCGGACAGCCTGGGGAACACCATATATTTT CASSPDSLGNTIYF few 14 TRBJ1-3 - TRBV7-9
TGCAGCGTCGGGACAGGGGTTACAGATACGCAGTATTTT CSVGTGVTDTQYF - 13 TRBJ2-3 TRBD1 TRBV29-1
TGTGCCAGCATGGGGACAGCTCCCTACGAGCAGTACTTC CASMGTAPYEQYF - 13 TRBJ2-7 TRBD1 TRBV6-1
TGTGCCAGCAGCTTAAGGCCAGCGGGGGGGCCTGGAGAGACCCAGTACTTC CASSLRPAGGPGETQYF - 17 TRBJ2-5 TRBD2 TRBV7-2
TGCGCCAGCAGTGTGGACCCGAACACTGAAGCTTTCTTT CASSVDPNTEAFF - 13 TRBJ1-1 - TRBV10-1
TGTGCCAGCAGTGAAGCAATGGGAGGCGGCACAGATACGCAGTATTTT CASSEAMGGGTDTQYF - 16 TRBJ2-3 - TRBV6-1
TGTGCCAGCACCTATCAAGGTGGTGGCTACACCTTC CASTYQGGGYTF few 12 TRBJ1-2 - TRBV28
TGTGCCAGCACTCGCGGGACTAGCGACGCAGATACGCAGTATTTT CASTRGTSDADTQYF - 15 TRBJ2-3 TRBD2 TRBV2
TGTGCCAGCAGTGAACGGGGGAGGCCGATCACCGGGGAGCTGTTTTTT CASSERGRPITGELFF once 16 TRBJ2-2 - TRBV6-1
TGTGCCAGCAGCCATAACCTAGCGGGGGGCCTTCAGTACTTC CASSHNLAGGLQYF few 14 TRBJ2-4 TRBD2 TRBV4-2
TGCGCCAGCAGCTTGAGCCCCCAACCCAATCAGCCCCAGCATTTT CASSLSPQPNQPQHF - 15 TRBJ1-5 - TRBV5-1
TGTGCCAGCAGTTACTCTAGGACAGGGGGTGGCTATGGCTACACCTTC CASSYSRTGGGYGYTF - 16 TRBJ1-2 TRBD1 TRBV6-5
TGCGCCAGCAGCACTACGGGGGGGAAGACATACGAGCAGTACTTC CASSTTGGKTYEQYF - 15 TRBJ2-7 TRBD2 TRBV5-1
TGTGCCAGCAGCTTGGGCGGGGGGCTCACCTACGAGCAGTACTTC CASSLGGGLTYEQYF - 15 TRBJ2-7 TRBD2 TRBV5-6
TGCGCCAGCAGCTTGGTTAACAGGGCTAACTATGGCTACACCTTC CASSLVNRANYGYTF - 15 TRBJ1-2 - TRBV5-1
TGTGCCAGCAGCCGACAGGGGAACACTGAAGCTTTCTTT CASSRQGNTEAFF - 13 TRBJ1-1 TRBD1 TRBV7-2
TGTGCCAGCACCTCAACAGCTCAGAGTTATGGCTACACCTTC CASTSTAQSYGYTF - 14 TRBJ1-2 - TRBV6-6
TGTGCCAGCAGCTTGATGCTCCTCCAGGGGCGCGGCTACACCTTC CASSLMLLQGRGYTF - 15 TRBJ1-2 - TRBV5-6
TGTGCCAGCAGTTCACTCGACAAAAGGGCGAACACTGAAGCTTTCTTT CASSSLDKRANTEAFF - 16 TRBJ1-1 - TRBV6-5
TGTGCCAGCAGGACGGACAGCTCCTACAATGAGCAGTTCTTC CASRTDSSYNEQFF - 14 TRBJ2-1 - TRBV6-1
TGCGCCAGCAGTGAGCTTGAGGAGGGTGAAGCTTTCTTT CASSELEEGEAFF - 13 TRBJ1-1 - TRBV10-1
TGCGCCAGCAGCCCCCGGGCACCGGAGACCCAGTACTTC CASSPRAPETQYF - 13 TRBJ2-5 - TRBV5-1